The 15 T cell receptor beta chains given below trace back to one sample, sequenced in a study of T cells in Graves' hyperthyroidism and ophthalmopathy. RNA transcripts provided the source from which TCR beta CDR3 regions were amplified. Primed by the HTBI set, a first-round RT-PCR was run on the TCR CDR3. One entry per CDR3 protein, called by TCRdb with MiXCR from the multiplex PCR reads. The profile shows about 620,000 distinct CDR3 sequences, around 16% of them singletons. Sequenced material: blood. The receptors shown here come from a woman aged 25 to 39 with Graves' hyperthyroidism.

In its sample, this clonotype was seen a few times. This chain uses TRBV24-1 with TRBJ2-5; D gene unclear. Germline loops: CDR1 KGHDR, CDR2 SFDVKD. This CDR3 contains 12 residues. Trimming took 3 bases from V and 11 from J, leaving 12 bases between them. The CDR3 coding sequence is TGTGCCACCAGTGATAATGTGAGACGTCAGTACTTC. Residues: CATSDNVRRQYF.

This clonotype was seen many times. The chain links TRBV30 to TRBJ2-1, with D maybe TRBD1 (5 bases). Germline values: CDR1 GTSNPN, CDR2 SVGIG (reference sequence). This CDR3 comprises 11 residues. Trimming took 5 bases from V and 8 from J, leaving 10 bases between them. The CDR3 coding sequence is TGTGCCTGGCTTCAGGGTTATGAGCAGTTCTTC. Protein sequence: CAWLQGYEQFF.

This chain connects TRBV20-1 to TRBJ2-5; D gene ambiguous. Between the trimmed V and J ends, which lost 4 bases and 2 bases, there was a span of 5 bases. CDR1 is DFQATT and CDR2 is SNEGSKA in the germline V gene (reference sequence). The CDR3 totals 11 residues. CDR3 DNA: TGCAGTGCTACGAAGCAAGAGACCCAGTACTTC. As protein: CSATKQETQYF.

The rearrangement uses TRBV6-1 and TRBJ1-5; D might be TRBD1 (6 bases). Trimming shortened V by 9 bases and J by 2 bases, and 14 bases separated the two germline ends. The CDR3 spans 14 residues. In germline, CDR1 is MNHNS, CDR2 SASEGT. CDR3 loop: CASKGVRGNQPQHF. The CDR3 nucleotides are TGTGCCAGTAAGGGGGTTAGGGGCAATCAGCCCCAGCATTTT.

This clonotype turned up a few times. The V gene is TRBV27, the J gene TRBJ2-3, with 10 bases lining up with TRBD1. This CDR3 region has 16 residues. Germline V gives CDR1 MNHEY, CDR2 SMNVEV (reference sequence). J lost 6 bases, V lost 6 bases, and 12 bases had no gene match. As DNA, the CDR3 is TGTGCCAGCAGGCCATGGGGGACAGGGGCCCGGGATACGCAGTATTTT. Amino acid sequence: CASRPWGTGARDTQYF.

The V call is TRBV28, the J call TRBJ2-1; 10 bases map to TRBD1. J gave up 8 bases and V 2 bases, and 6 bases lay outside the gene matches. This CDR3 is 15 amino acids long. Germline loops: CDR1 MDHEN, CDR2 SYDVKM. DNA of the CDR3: TGTGCCAGCAGTTTAATGGGACAGGGGCCGGATGAGCAGTTCTTC. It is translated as CASSLMGQGPDEQFF.

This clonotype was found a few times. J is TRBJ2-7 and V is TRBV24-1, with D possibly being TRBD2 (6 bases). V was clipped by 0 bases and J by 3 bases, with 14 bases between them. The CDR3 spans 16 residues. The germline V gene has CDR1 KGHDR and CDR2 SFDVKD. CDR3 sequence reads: CATSDLGSGEVYEQYF. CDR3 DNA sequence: TGTGCCACCAGTGATTTGGGTTCGGGGGAGGTCTACGAGCAGTACTTC.

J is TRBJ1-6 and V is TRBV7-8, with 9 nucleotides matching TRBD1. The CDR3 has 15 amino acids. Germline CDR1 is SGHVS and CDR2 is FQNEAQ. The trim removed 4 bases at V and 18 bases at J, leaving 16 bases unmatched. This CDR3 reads CASSSNPTKDRGYHF. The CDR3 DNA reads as TGTGCCAGCAGCTCAAACCCTACCAAGGACAGGGGTTACCACTTT.

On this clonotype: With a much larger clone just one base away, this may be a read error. The CDR3: CATSARHNEQFF. The CDR3 DNA reads as TGTGCCACCAGCGCCCGCCACAATGAGCAGTTCTTC. The chain combines TRBV11-3 with TRBJ2-1; D unresolved. CDR1 is SGHNT and CDR2 is YENEEA in the germline V gene. The CDR3 runs to 12 residues.

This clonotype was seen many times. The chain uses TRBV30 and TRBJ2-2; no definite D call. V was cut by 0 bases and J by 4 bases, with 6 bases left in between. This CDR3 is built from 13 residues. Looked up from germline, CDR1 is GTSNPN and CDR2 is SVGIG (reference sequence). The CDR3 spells CAWSVAGTGELFF. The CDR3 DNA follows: TGTGCCTGGAGTGTAGCAGGCACCGGGGAGCTGTTTTTT.

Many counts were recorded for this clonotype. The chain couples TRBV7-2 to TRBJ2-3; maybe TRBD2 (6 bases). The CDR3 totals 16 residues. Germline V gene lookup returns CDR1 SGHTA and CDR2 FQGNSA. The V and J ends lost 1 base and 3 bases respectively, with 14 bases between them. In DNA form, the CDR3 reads TGTGCCAGCAGCTTAGAGGGGCGGGGTGGGACAGATACGCAGTATTTT. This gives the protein CASSLEGRGGTDTQYF. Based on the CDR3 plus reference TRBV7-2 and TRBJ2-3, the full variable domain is GAGVSQSPSNKVTEKGKDVELRCDPISGHTALYWYRQSLGQGLEFLIYFQGNSAPDKSGLPSDRFSAERTGGSVSTLTIQRTQQEDSAVYLCASSLEGRGGTDTQYFGPGTRLTVL.

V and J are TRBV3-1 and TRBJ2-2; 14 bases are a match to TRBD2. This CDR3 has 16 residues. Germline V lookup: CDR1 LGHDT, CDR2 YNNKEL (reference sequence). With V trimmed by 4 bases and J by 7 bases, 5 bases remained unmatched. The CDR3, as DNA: TGTGCCAGCAGCCTGGGACTAGCGGGAGTAAGCGGGGAGCTGTTTTTT. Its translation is CASSLGLAGVSGELFF.

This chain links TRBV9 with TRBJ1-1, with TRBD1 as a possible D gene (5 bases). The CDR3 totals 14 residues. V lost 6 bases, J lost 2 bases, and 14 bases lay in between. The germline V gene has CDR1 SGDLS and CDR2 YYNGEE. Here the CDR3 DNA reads TGTGCCAGCACCGCGGGGGACCAAAACACTGAAGCTTTCTTT. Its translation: CASTAGDQNTEAFF.

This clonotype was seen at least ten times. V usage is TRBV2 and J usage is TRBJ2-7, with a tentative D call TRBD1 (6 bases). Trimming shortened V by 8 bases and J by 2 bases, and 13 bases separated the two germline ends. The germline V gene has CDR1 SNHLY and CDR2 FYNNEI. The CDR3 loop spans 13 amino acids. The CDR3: CASGAGEPYEQYF. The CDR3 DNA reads TGTGCCAGCGGTGCAGGGGAGCCCTACGAGCAGTACTTC.

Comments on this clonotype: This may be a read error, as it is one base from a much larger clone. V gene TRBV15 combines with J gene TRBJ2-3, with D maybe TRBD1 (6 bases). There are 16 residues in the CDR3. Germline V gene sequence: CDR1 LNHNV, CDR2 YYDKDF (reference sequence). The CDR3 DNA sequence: TGTACCACCAGCAGAGTAGGGGGACCTATCACAGATACGCAGTATTTT. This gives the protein CTTSRVGGPITDTQYF.